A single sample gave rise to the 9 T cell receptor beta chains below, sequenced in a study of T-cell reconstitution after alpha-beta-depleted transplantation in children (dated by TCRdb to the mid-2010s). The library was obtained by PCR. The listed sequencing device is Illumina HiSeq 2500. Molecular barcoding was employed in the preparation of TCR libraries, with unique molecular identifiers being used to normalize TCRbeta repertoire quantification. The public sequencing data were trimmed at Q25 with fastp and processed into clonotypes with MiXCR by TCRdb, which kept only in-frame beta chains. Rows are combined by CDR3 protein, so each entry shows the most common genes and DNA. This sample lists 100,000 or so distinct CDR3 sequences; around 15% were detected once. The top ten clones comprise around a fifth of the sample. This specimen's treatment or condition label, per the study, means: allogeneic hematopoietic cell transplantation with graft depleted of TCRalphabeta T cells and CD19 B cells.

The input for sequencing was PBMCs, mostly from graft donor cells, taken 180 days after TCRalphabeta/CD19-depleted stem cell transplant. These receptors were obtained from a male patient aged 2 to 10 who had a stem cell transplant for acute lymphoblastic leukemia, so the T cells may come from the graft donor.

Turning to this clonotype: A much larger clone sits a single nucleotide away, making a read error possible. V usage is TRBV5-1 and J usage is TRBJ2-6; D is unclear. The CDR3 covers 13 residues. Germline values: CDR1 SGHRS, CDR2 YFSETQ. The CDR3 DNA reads TGCGCCTGCAGCTTGGTTGGGGCCAACGTCCTGACTTTC. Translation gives CACSLVGANVLTF. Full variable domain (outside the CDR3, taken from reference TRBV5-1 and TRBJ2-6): KAGVTQTPRYLIKTRGQQVTLSCSPISGHRSVSWYQQTPGQGLQFLFEYFSETQRNKGNFPGRFSGRQFSNSRSEMNVSTLELGDSALYLCACSLVGANVLTFGAGSRLTVL.

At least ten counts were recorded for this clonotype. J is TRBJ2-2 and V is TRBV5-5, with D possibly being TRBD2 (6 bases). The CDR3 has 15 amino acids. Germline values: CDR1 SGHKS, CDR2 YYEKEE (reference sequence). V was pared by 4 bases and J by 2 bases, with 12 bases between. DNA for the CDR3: TGTGCCAGCAGCCCCGGGACTTACAACACCGGGGAGCTGTTTTTT. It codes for CASSPGTYNTGELFF.

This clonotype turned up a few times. The CDR3 DNA reads as TGTGCCATCAGTGATGACTGGGCCAACGTCCTGACTTTC. It is translated as CAISDDWANVLTF. The chain carries TRBV10-3 and TRBJ2-6; no reliable D call. V was cut by 3 bases and J by 5 bases, with 5 bases left in between. This CDR3 comprises 13 residues. Germline V lookup: CDR1 ENHRY, CDR2 SYGVKD.

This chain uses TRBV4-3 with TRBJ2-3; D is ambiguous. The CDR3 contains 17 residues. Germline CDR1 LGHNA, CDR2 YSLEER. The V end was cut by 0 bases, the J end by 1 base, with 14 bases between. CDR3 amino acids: CASSQDIGGIGTDTQYF. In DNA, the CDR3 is TGCGCCAGCAGCCAAGATATAGGTGGTATAGGCACAGATACGCAGTATTTT.

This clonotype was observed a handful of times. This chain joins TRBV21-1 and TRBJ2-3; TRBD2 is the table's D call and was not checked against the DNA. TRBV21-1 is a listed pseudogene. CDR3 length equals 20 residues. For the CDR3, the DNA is TGTGCCAGCAGCAAAGCCCCTCCTAGCGGGGGGCCAACTAGCACAGATACGCAGTATTTT. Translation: CASSKAPPSGGPTSTDTQYF.

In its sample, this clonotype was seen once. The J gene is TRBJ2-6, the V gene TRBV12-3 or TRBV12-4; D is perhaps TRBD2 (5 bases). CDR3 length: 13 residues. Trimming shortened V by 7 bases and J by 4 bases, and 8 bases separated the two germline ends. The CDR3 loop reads CASKRSGANVLTF. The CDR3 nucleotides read TGTGCCAGCAAGCGGTCCGGGGCCAACGTCCTGACTTTC.

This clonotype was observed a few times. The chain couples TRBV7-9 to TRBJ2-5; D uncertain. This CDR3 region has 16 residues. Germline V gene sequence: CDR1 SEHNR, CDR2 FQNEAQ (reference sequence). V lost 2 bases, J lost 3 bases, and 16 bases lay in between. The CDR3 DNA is TGTGCCAGCAGCTTAAACCCCGTTACTGGGGAAGAGACCCAGTACTTC. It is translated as CASSLNPVTGEETQYF.

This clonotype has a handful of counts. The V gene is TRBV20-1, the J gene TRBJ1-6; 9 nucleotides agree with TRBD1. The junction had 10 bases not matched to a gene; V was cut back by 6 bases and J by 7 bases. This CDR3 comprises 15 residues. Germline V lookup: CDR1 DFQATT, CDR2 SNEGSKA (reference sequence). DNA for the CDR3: TGCAGTGCCAGACAGGGGGGACGGTGGAATTCACCCCTCCACTTT. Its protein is CSARQGGRWNSPLHF.

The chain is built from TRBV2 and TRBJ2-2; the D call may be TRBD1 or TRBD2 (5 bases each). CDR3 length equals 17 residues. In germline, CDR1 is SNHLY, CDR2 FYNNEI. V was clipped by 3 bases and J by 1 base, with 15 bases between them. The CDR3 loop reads CASSEEAGTGNTGELFF. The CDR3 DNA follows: TGTGCCAGCAGTGAGGAGGCAGGGACGGGGAACACCGGGGAGCTGTTTTTT.